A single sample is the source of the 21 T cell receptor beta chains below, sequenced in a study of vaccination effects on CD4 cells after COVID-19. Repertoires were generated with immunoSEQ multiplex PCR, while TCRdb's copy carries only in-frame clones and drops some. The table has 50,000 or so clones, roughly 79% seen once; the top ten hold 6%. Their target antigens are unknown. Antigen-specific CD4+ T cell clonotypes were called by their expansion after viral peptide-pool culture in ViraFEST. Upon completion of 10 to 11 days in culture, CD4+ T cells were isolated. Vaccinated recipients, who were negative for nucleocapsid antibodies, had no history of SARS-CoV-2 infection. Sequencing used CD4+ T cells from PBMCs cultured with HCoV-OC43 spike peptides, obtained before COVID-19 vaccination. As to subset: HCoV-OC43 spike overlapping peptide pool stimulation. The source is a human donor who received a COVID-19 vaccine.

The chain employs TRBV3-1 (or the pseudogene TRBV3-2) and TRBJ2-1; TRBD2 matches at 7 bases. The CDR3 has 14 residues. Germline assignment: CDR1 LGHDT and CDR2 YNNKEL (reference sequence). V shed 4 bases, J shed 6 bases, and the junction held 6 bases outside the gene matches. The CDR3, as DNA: TGTGCCAGCAGCCTTTCCGCTAGCGGCAATGAGCAGTTCTTC. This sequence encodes CASSLSASGNEQFF.

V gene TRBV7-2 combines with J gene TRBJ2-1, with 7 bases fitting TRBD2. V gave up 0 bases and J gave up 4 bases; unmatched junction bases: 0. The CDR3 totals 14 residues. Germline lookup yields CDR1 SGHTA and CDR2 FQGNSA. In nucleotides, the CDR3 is TGTGCCAGCAGCTTAGCGGGGGGGTACAATGAGCAGTTCTTC. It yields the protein CASSLAGGYNEQFF. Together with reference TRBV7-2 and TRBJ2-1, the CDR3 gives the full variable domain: GAGVSQSPSNKVTEKGKDVELRCDPISGHTALYWYRQSLGQGLEFLIYFQGNSAPDKSGLPSDRFSAERTGGSVSTLTIQRTQQEDSAVYLCASSLAGGYNEQFFGPGTRLTVL.

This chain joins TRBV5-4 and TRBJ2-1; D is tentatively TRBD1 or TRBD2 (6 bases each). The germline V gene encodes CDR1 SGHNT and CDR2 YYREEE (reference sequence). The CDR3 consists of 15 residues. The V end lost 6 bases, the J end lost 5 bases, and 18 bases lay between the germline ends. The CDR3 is CASTKPLGGNNEQFF. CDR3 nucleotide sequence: TGTGCCAGCACCAAACCTTTAGGGGGGAACAATGAGCAGTTCTTC.

In DNA, the CDR3 is TGTGCCAGCAGCCAAGATCTGTGGGGGCCTTCGCAGTATTTT. This codes for CASSQDLWGPSQYF. The V gene is TRBV14, the J gene TRBJ2-3; tentatively, D is TRBD1 (6 bases). The germline gives CDR1 SGHDN, CDR2 FVKESK. The V end was cut by 0 bases, the J end by 10 bases, with 14 bases between. CDR3 size: 14 residues.

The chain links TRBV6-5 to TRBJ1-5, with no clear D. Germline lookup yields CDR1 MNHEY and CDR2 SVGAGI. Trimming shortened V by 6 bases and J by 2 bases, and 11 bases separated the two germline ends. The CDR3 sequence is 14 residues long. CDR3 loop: CASRSRGGNQPQHF. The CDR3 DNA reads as TGTGCCAGCAGATCTAGAGGAGGCAATCAGCCCCAGCATTTT.

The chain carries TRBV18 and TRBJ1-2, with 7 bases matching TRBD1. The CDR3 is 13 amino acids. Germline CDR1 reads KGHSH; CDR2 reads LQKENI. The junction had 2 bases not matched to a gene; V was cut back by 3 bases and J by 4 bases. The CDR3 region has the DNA TGTGCCAGCTCACCGACAGGGACCTATGGCTACACCTTC. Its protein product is CASSPTGTYGYTF.

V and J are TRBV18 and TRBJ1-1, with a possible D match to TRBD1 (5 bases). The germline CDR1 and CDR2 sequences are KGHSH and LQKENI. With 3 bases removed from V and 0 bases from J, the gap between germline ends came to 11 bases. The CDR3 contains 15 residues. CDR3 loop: CASSPETVMNTEAFF. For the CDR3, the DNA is TGTGCCAGCTCACCCGAGACAGTTATGAACACTGAAGCTTTCTTT.

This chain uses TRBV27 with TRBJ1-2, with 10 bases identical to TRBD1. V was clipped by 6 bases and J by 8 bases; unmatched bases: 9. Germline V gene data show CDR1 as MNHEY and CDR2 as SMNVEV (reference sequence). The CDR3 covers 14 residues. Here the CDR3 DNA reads TGTGCCAGCAGCCCGGGACAGGGGTTACGCGGCTACACCTTC. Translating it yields CASSPGQGLRGYTF.

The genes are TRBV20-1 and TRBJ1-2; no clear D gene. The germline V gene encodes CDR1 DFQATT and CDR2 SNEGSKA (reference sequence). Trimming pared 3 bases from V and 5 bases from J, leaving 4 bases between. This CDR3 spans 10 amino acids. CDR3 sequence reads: CSARTYGYTF. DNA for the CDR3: TGCAGTGCTAGGACGTATGGCTACACCTTC.

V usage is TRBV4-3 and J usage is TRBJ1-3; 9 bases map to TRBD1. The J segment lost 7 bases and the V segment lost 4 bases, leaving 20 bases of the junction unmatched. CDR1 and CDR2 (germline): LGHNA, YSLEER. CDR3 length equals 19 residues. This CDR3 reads CASSRDRVFLRGPVNTIYF. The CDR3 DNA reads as TGCGCCAGCAGCCGGGACAGGGTCTTTCTAAGGGGGCCGGTGAACACCATATATTTT.

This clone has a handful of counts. The CDR3 loop is CASSVSQTNTEAFF. The DNA of the CDR3 is TGTGCCAGCAGCGTCTCCCAGACGAACACTGAAGCTTTCTTT. This rearrangement joins TRBV9 to TRBJ1-1; no clear D gene. Trimming removed 2 bases from V and 1 base from J, with 9 bases in between. Germline V gene lookup returns CDR1 SGDLS and CDR2 YYNGEE. The CDR3 sequence is 14 residues long.

CDR3 sequence (DNA): TGTGCCAGCTCACCACCGGGGCCGGGCAGGGAAGAGACCCAGTACTTC. Protein: CASSPPGPGREETQYF. V gene TRBV18 combines with J gene TRBJ2-5; D is perhaps TRBD1 (5 bases). CDR1 is KGHSH, CDR2 LQKENI, per germline. The CDR3 loop spans 16 amino acids. The V gene lost 0 bases and the J gene lost 3 bases, with 14 bases spanning the gap.

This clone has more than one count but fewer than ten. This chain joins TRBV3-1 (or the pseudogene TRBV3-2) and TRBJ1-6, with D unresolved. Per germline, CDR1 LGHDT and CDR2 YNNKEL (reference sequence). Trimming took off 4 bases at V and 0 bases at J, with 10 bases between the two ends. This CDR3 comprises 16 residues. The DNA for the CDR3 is TGTGCCAGCAGCCCACTCGGGAGCTCCTATAATTCACCCCTCCACTTT. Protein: CASSPLGSSYNSPLHF.

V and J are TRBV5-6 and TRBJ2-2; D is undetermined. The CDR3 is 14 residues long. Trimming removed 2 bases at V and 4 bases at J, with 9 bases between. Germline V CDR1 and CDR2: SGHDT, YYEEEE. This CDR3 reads CASSFSDGTGELFF. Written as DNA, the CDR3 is TGTGCCAGCAGCTTCAGTGACGGCACCGGGGAGCTGTTTTTT. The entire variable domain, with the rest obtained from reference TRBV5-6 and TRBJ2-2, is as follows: DAGVTQSPTHLIKTRGQQVTLRCSPKSGHDTVSWYQQALGQGPQFIFQYYEEEERQRGNFPDRFSGHQFPNYSSELNVNALLLGDSALYLCASSFSDGTGELFFGEGSRLTVL.

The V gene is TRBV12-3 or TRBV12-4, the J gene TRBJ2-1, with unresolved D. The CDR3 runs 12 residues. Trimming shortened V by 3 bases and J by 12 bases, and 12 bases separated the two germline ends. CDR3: CASSFNTPGQFF. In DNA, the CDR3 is TGTGCCAGCAGTTTTAATACCCCCGGGCAGTTCTTC.

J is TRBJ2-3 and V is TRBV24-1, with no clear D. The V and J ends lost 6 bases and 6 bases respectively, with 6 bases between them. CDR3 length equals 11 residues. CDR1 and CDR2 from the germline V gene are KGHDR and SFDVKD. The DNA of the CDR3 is TGTGCCACCAGTCAGCTTGATACGCAGTATTTT. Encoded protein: CATSQLDTQYF.

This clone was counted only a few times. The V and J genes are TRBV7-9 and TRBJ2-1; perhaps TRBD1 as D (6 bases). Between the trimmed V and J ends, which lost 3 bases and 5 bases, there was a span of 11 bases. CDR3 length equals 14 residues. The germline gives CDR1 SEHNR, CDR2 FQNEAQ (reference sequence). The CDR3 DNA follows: TGTGCCAGCAGCTTGGCAGGGGCGGACAATGAGCAGTTCTTC. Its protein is CASSLAGADNEQFF.

CDR3 in DNA: TGTGCCAGCAGCCAATTCTTCTTCGCGGGAACCGGGGAGCTGTTTTTT. As protein: CASSQFFFAGTGELFF. The rearrangement links TRBV4-2 to TRBJ2-2, with D perhaps TRBD2 (6 bases). The CDR3 contains 16 residues. Germline V gene sequence: CDR1 LGHNA, CDR2 YNFKEQ. Deletions cut 2 bases from V and 5 bases from J, with 15 bases between.

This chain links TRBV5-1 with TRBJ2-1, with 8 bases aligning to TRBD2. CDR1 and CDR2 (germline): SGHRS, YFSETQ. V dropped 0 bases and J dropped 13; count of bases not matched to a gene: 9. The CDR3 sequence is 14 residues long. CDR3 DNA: TGCGCCAGCAGCTTGGAGGTAGCGGGGTCTCCACAGTTCTTC. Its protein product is CASSLEVAGSPQFF.

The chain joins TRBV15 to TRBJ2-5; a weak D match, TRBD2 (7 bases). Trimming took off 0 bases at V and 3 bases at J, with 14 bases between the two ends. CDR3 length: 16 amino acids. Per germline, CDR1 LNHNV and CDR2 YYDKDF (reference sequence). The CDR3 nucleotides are TGTGCCACCAGCAGAGAACTGACGGGGGGCGAAGAGACCCAGTACTTC. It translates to CATSRELTGGEETQYF.

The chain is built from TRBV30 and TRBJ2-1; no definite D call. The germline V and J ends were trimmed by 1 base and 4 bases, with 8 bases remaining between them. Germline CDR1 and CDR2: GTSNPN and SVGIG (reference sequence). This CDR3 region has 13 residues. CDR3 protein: CAWSGGLYNEQFF. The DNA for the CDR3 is TGTGCCTGGAGTGGCGGCCTTTACAATGAGCAGTTCTTC.